A selection of T cell receptor beta chains follows, all from one sample in a study of cytomegalovirus exposure and HLA in healthy donors. Method: immunoSEQ multiplex PCR; TCRdb's copy keeps in-frame clones and lacks some. The sample records 140,000 to 150,000 clones, roughly 77% being singletons. The specimen sequenced was PBMCs. These receptors originate from a male donor in good health and CMV-seronegative. Both conserved end residues are part of each CDR3. A D gene is named only where the DNA matches it firmly. Rows may omit the clone size; those that give it use once, few, many or a size class.

CDR3nt,CDR3aa,abundance,len,v_gene,d_gene,j_gene
TGTGCCAGCAGCGCGACAGTCTATGGCTACACCTTC,CASSATVYGYTF,-,12,TRBV7-8,-,TRBJ1-2
TGTGCCAGCAGTCCCCCTCACTCCGGGGACACTGAAGCTTTCTTT,CASSPPHSGDTEAFF,-,15,TRBV6-6,-,TRBJ1-1
TGCGCCAGCAGCCAAGTGGGTAGGACACCCCTGGAGCAGTACTTC,CASSQVGRTPLEQYF,once,15,TRBV4-1,-,TRBJ2-7
TGTGCCAGCAGCCAAGGCGGGACAGTCTATGGCTACACCTTC,CASSQGGTVYGYTF,-,14,TRBV14,TRBD1,TRBJ1-2
TGTGCCAGTAGCTTCCGGGGGGCCTACACTGAAGCTTTCTTT,CASSFRGAYTEAFF,few,14,TRBV19,-,TRBJ1-1
TGTGCCAGCAGCTTTGGGCAGAAACAAGAGACCCAGTACTTC,CASSFGQKQETQYF,-,14,TRBV7-2,-,TRBJ2-5
TGTGCCAGCAGCACCAATCGCGGCAATCAGCCCCAGCATTTT,CASSTNRGNQPQHF,few,14,TRBV2,-,TRBJ1-5
TGTGCCAGCAGCGCCCATACCCGGGACTGGTCCTCTGGAAACACCATATATTTT,CASSAHTRDWSSGNTIYF,few,18,TRBV9,-,TRBJ1-3
TGTGCCAGCAGCTCCACCTCGCGGGGGGTTTACAACGAGCAGTTCTTC,CASSSTSRGVYNEQFF,-,16,TRBV7-8,TRBD2,TRBJ2-1
TGCGCCAGCAAGACAGGGGCGAACACCGGGGAGCTGTTTTTT,CASKTGANTGELFF,-,14,TRBV5-1,TRBD1,TRBJ2-2
TGTGCCAGCAGCTTGTGGCAGGGTGGGAATCAGCCCCAGCATTTT,CASSLWQGGNQPQHF,once,15,TRBV5-8,-,TRBJ1-5
TGCAGCGTTGAAGAAGGAGGGGTGAACACCGGGGAGCTGTTTTTT,CSVEEGGVNTGELFF,few,15,TRBV29-1,-,TRBJ2-2
TGTGCCAGCAGCTCGGGACAGCTTTCCTACGAGCAGTACTTC,CASSSGQLSYEQYF,many,14,TRBV11-2,TRBD1,TRBJ2-7
TGTGCCAGCAGCCCCGGCGCAGGGGCTGACTATGGCTACACCTTC,CASSPGAGADYGYTF,-,15,TRBV11-2,-,TRBJ1-2
TGCGCCAGCAGCTTCGGACAGGTTACAGGTACGCAGTATTTT,CASSFGQVTGTQYF,-,14,TRBV5-1,TRBD1,TRBJ2-3
TGTGCCAGCAGCTTAGCAGGGGTGGGTGAAGCTTTCTTT,CASSLAGVGEAFF,-,13,TRBV7-6,-,TRBJ1-1